This paragraph covers one TCR beta chain sequence. This clonotype came up a few times. The antigen this receptor binds is unknown. Base qualities are not provided; no much larger clone lies one nucleotide away. Sequencing was performed on an Illumina NovaSeq 6000. cDNA libraries for TCRalpha and TCRbeta were prepared by 5'RACE using constant-segment primers, with sample barcodes and unique molecular identifiers added. RNA was extracted from every sample with Trizol reagent. Amplification of the libraries took two PCR steps, and the second step added a second sample barcode plus Illumina TruSeq adapters. The libraries were sequenced on an Illumina NovaSeq using 2 x 150 bp paired-end reads. As for the original processing: Demultiplexing of reads and collapsing into UMI-guided consensus sequences were performed with migec v1.2.7. With mixcr v2.1.11, UMI consensuses were aligned to TRA and TRB V and J templates and assembled into clonotypes. Clonotypes were classified as expanded or contracted when called significant by both edgeR and NoisET, with noise models trained on biological replicates. For edgeR calls, the thresholds were a false discovery rate-adjusted p below 0.01 and a log2 fold-change of 1. As an exploratory analysis of dynamics, max-normalized trajectories of the 1000 most abundant clonotypes were examined by PCA with hierarchical clustering. Separately sequenced CD4+ and CD8+ repertoires were used to assign a CD4 or CD8 phenotype to each responding clone. TCRdb took the public reads, trimmed them with fastp at Q25, ran MiXCR for clone calling and kept in-frame beta chains. Rows with one shared CDR3 protein collapse into an entry with the most common genes and DNA. TCRdb's processing, not the authors', yielded these V and J calls. The sample has over 60,000 distinct CDR3 sequences on record, 16% of them singletons. Clones ranked in the top ten supply around 29% of the sample.

These data belong to a study of T-cell memory formation after mild COVID-19 (dated by TCRdb to the early 2020s). The study in broad terms: TCR sequence clusters from the two donors were found to be largely donor specific. T-cell clones expanding and contracting after mild COVID-19 in two donors were tracked by longitudinal TCRalpha and TCRbeta repertoire sequencing. Two young, previously healthy adult volunteers made up the cohort, one male and one female.

Study-level results and caveats: Whether the second-wave clones peaking on day 37 were SARS-CoV-2 specific was not confirmed. Some responding clones were detected in pre-infection memory, which suggested that pre-existing cross-reactive memory T cells had joined the SARS-CoV-2 response. Contracting CD4+ clones appeared mostly in the CM and EM memory subsets, whereas CD8+ clones were enriched in EMRA. The study included only a couple of mild cases, and larger cohorts that include severe cases with pre-infection samples were judged to be necessary. Balanced CD4/CD8 phenotypes were observed for clones contracting from day 15 to 85, whereas a bias towards CD4+ was observed for a second wave of clones expanding from day 15 to 37.

V loses 4 bases at its end and J loses 8 bases; junction bases beyond the gene matches: 3. CDR1 and CDR2 were assigned from the germline V gene as SGHTA and FQGTGA. From cysteine to phenylalanine, the CDR3 is 12 amino acids long. Only the CDR3 DNA is retained, 36 bases long and in frame from the first base. Ficoll-Paque density gradient centrifugation was the method used to isolate PBMCs. Specimen: PBMCs or a T cell subset sorted from them (not recorded which). The rearrangement combines TRBV7-3 with TRBJ1-1; 8 bases in the middle match TRBD1. The sequence was collected from an adult woman who had mild COVID-19 (a few samples of this study predate the infection). The sample titles of this study are shuffled in the database, so cell type and time point are left out; the donor was told from shared clones. The bases are TGTGCCAGCAGCTCCGACAGGGGCGAAGCTTTCTTT. The resulting protein is CASSSDRGEAFF.